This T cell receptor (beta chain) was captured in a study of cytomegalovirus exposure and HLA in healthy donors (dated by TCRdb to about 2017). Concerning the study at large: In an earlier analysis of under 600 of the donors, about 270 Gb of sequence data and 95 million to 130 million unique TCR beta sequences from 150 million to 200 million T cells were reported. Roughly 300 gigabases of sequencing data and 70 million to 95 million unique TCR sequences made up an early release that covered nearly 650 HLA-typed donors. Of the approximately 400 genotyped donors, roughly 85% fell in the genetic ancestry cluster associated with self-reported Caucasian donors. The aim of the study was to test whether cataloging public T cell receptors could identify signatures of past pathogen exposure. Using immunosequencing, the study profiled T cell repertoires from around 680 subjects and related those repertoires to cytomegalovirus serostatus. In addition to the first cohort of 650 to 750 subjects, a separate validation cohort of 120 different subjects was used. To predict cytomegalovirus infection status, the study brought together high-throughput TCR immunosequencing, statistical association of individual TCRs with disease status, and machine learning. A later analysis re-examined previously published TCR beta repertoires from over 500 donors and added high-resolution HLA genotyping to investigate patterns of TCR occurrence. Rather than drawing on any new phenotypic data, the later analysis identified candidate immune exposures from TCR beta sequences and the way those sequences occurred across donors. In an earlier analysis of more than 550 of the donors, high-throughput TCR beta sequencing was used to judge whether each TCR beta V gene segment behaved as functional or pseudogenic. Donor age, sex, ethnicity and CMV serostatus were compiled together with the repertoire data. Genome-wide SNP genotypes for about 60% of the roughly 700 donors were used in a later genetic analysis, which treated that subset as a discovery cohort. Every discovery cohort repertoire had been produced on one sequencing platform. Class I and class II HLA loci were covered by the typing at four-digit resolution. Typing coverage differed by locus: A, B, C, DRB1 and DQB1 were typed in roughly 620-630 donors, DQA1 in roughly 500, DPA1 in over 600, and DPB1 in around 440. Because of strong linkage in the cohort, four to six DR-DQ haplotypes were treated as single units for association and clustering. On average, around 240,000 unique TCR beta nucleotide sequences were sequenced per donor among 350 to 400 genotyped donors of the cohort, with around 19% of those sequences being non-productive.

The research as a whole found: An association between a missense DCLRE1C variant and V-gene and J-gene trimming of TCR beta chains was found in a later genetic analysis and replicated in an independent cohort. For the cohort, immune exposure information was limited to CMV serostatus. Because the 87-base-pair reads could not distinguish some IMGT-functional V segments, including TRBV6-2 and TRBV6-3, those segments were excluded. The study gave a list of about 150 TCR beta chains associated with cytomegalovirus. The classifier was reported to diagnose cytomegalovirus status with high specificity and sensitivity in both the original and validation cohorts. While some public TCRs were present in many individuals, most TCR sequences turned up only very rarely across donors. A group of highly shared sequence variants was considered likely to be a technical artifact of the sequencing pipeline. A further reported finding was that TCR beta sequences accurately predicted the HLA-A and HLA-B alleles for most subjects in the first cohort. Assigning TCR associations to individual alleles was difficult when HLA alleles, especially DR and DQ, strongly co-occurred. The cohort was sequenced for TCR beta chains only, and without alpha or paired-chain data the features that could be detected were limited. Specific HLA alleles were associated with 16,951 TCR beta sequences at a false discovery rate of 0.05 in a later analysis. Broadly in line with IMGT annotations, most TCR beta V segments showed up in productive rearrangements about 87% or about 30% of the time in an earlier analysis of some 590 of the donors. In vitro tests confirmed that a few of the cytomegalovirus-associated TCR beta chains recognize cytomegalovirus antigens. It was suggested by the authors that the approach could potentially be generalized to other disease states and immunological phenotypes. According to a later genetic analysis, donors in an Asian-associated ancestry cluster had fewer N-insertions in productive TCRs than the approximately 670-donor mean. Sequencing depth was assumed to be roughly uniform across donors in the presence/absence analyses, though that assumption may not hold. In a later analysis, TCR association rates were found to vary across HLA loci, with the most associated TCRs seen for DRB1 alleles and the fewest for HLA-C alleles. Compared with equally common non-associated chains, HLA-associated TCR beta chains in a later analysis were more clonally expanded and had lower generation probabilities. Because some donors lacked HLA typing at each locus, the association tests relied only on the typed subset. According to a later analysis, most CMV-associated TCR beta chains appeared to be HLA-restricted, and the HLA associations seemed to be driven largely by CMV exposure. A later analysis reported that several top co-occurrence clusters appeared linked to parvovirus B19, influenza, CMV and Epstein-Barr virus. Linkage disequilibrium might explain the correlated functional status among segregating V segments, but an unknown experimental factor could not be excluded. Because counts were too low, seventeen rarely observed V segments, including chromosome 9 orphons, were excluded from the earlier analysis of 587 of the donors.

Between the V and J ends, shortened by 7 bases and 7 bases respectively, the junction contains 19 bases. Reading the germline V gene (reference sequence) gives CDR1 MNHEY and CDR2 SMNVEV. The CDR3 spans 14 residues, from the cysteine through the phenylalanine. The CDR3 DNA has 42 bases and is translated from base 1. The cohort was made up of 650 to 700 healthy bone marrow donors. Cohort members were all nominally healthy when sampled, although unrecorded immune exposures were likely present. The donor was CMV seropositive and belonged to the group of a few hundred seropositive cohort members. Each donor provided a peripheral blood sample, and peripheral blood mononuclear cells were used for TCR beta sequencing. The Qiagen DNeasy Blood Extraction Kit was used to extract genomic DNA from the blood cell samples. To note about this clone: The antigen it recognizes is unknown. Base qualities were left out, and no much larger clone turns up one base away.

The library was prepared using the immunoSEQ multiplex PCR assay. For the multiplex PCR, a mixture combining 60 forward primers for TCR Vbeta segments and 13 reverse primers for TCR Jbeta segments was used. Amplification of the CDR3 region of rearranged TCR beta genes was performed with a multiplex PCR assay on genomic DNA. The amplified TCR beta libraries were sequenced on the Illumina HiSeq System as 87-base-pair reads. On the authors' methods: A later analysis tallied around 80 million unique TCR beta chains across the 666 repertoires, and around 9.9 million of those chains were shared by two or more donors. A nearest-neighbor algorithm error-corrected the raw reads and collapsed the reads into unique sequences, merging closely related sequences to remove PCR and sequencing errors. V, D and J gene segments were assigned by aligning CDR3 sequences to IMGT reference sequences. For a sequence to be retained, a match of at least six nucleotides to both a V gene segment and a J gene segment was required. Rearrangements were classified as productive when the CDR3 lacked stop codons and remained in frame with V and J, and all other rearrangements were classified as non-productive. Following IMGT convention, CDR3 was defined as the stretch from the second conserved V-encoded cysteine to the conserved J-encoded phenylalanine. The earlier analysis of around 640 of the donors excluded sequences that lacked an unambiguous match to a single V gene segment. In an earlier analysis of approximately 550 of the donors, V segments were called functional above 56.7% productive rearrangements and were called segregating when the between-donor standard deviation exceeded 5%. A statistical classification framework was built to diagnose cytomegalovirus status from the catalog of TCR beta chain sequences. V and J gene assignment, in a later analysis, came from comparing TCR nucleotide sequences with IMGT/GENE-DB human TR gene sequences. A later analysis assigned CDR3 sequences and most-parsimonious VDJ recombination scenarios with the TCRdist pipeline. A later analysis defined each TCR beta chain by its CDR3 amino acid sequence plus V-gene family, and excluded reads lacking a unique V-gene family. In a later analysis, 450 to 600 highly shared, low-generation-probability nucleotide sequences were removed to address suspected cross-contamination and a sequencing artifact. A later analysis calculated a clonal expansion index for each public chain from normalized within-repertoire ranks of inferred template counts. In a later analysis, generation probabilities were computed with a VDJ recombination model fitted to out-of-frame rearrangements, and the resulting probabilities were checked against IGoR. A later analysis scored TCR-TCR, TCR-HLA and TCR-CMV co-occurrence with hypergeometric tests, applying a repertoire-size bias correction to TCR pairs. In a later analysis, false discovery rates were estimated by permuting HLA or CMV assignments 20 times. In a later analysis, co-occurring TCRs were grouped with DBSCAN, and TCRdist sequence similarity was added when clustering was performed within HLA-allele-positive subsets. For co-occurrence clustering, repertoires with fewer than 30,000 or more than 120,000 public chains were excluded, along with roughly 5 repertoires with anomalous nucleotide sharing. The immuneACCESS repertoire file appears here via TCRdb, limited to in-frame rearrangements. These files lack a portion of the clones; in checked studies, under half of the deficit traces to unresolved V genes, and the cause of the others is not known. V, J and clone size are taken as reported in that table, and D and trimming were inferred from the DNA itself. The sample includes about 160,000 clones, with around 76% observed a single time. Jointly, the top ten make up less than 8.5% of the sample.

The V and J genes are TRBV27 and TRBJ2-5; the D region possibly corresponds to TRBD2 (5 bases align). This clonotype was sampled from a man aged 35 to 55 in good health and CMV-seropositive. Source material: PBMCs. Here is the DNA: TGTGCCAGCAACCCTCTCGGGCGGGCGGGGACCCAGTACTTC. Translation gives CASNPLGRAGTQYF.